The clone carrying this T cell receptor beta chain was seen only once. Its cognate antigen is unknown. This sample was included in a study of PD-1 blockade in classical Hodgkin lymphoma. Germline V gene lookup returns CDR1 SGHVS and CDR2 FQNEAQ. The CDR3 covers 11 residues. Noted time point: newly diagnosed, previously untreated cHL patient sample. Comparison came from newly diagnosed, untreated classical Hodgkin lymphoma PBMCs. Produced via immunoSEQ multiplex PCR; TCRdb's table is partial and in-frame only. The sample yields approximately 45,000 clones, approximately 90% seen once. Overall study results and limits: Baseline TCR diversity was reportedly lower in newly diagnosed patients than in healthy donors. It was reported as lower still in relapsed/refractory patients. The causes of the repertoire differences, possibly disease activity or prior therapy, remain undefined.

The TCR was taken from a human donor with classical Hodgkin lymphoma. Source material: peripheral blood mononuclear cells (PBMCs). The genes are TRBV7-8 and TRBJ2-7; TRBD1 matches at 8 bases. The CDR3 sequence: CASSLGQGPHV. CDR3 DNA: TGTGCCAGCAGCTTAGGACAGGGGCCCCACGTC.